Shown below are 8 T cell receptor beta chains from a single sample sequenced in a study of blood T cells in healthy people across ages. A second 7 to 11 cycle PCR used barcoded and J-beta primers. TCRdb analysed the 5' RACE reads with MiXCR anew, one entry per CDR3 protein. The sample includes about 1.5 million distinct CDR3 sequences, 40% to 45% of them seen just once. The sample comprised blood. Every receptor here comes from a woman in her late teens or twenties in good health.

V is TRBV6-5 and J is TRBJ2-1; D ambiguous. Germline assignment: CDR1 MNHEY and CDR2 SVGAGI. The V end lost 6 bases, the J end lost 4 bases, and 10 bases lay between the germline ends. This CDR3 is built from 13 residues. The CDR3 loop reads CASRRSLYNEQFF. The CDR3 DNA follows: TGTGCCAGCAGAAGAAGTCTGTACAATGAGCAGTTCTTC.

This clonotype showed up many times. J is TRBJ2-7 and V is TRBV12-3 or TRBV12-4; 9 nucleotides align to TRBD1. The CDR3 extends over 12 amino acids. J gave up 4 bases and V 9 bases, and 4 bases lay outside the gene matches. CDR3 sequence: CASRTGEYEQYF. The CDR3, as DNA: TGTGCCAGTCGGACAGGGGAATACGAGCAGTACTTC.

This clonotype showed up just a few times. The chain employs TRBV3-1 and TRBJ2-7; no clear D gene. This CDR3 contains 12 residues. The V and J ends lost 3 bases and 5 bases respectively, with 8 bases between them. Germline V gives CDR1 LGHDT, CDR2 YNNKEL (reference sequence). This CDR3 is CASSQAGHEQYF. The DNA of the CDR3 is TGTGCCAGCAGCCAGGCTGGACACGAGCAGTACTTC.

The V call is TRBV11-2, the J call TRBJ2-5; D might be TRBD2 (6 bases). This CDR3 spans 15 amino acids. Trimming left V 4 bases short and J 3 bases short, with 15 bases between. Germline V gene lookup returns CDR1 SGHAT and CDR2 FQNNGV. The DNA of the CDR3 is TGTGCCAGCAGCTCCCCATGGACTAACAAAGAGACCCAGTACTTC. Protein: CASSSPWTNKETQYF.

This rearrangement joins TRBV7-3 to TRBJ1-2; D remains unclear. The CDR3 spans 15 residues. Trimming left V 8 bases short and J 7 bases short, with 23 bases between. Germline values: CDR1 SGHTA, CDR2 FQGTGA. CDR3 sequence (DNA): TGTGCCAGCTCCCTAAGGGAGGGAGAATACGGTGGCTACACCTTC. This translates into CASSLREGEYGGYTF.

The chain links TRBV30 to TRBJ2-1; a possible D gene is TRBD2 (7 bases). Looked up from germline, CDR1 is GTSNPN and CDR2 is SVGIG (reference sequence). V was trimmed by 4 bases and J by 2 bases, leaving 15 bases between them. The CDR3 extends over 15 amino acids. The CDR3 coding sequence is TGTGCCTGGATGGCGGGGGCGGTCGCCTACAATGAGCAGTTCTTC. Translating it yields CAWMAGAVAYNEQFF.

V is TRBV27 and J is TRBJ1-2, with a tentative D call TRBD1 (6 bases). Trimming stripped 5 bases from V and 5 bases from J, with 24 bases between. Germline V gene lookup returns CDR1 MNHEY and CDR2 SMNVEV (reference sequence). The CDR3 length is 17 residues. As DNA, the CDR3 is TGTGCCAGCAGTCCCCAGCAGGGGATGTTTAGTTGGTATGGCTACACCTTC. This translates into CASSPQQGMFSWYGYTF.

This clonotype was picked up a small number of times. This chain joins TRBV12-3 or TRBV12-4 and TRBJ2-3; 15 nucleotides match TRBD2. Trimming took 6 bases from V and 10 from J; bases not matched to a gene: 5. The CDR3 extends over 14 amino acids. The CDR3 spells CASRFRTSGGAQYF. CDR3 in DNA: TGTGCCAGCAGATTTAGGACTAGCGGGGGGGCGCAGTATTTT.